The text below deals with one TCR beta chain. The antigen is not known. RNA, once extracted, was reverse transcribed into cDNA for use as the sequencing template. Assay used: immunoSEQ multiplex PCR; TCRdb lists only in-frame clones, some missing. This table holds about 280,000 clones, about 62% found once. This record belongs to a study of CD8+ T cells in alopecia areata. Study summary: In an open-label trial, patients got 5 to 10 mg tofacitinib twice daily. General study findings and limits: Expanded CD8+ clones among the top 100, as well as scalp clonality, were significantly decreased by tofacitinib. Affected scalp, especially in alopecia totalis/universalis, had a higher clonality than normal scalp did. In scalp and blood, many expanded lesional clones persisted during tofacitinib.

Trimming stripped 1 base from V and 7 bases from J, with 13 bases between. The CDR3 extends over 13 amino acids. CDR1 and CDR2 from the germline V gene are GTSNPN and SVGIG (reference sequence). Treatment meaning: oral pan-JAK inhibitor, 5-10 mg twice daily. This clonotype was sampled from a human donor with alopecia areata. The source was CD4+ T cells sorted from blood, collected at week 24, from a patient treated with tofacitinib. The rearrangement joins TRBV30 to TRBJ1-2, with a weak D call TRBD1 (6 bases). The CDR3 protein is CAWSAPGVFGYTF. The CDR3 DNA is TGTGCCTGGAGTGCTCCAGGGGTTTTTGGCTACACCTTC.